The T cell receptor beta chain under discussion was sequenced for a study of T cell changes during pregnancy in multiple sclerosis. Germline CDR1 is SGHDT and CDR2 is YYEEEE. The J segment lost 5 bases and the V segment lost 5 bases, leaving 3 bases of the junction unmatched. This CDR3 contains 13 residues. Assay: immunoSEQ multiplex PCR; the TCRdb copy retains only in-frame clones and omits some. In the table there are 65,000 to 85,000 clones, roughly 90% of which are singletons. The genes are TRBV5-6 and TRBJ1-1; 10 bases are a match to TRBD1. This TCR was sampled from a female donor in good health, enrolled as a control in a pregnancy study. Sequencing used peripheral blood, obtained after pregnancy. As DNA, the CDR3 is TGTGCCAGCAGAGACAGGGGGCGGACTGAAGCTTTCTTT. It is translated as CASRDRGRTEAFF. Variable domain in full (rest from reference TRBV5-6 and TRBJ1-1): DAGVTQSPTHLIKTRGQQVTLRCSPKSGHDTVSWYQQALGQGPQFIFQYYEEEERQRGNFPDRFSGHQFPNYSSELNVNALLLGDSALYLCASRDRGRTEAFFGQGTRLTVV.